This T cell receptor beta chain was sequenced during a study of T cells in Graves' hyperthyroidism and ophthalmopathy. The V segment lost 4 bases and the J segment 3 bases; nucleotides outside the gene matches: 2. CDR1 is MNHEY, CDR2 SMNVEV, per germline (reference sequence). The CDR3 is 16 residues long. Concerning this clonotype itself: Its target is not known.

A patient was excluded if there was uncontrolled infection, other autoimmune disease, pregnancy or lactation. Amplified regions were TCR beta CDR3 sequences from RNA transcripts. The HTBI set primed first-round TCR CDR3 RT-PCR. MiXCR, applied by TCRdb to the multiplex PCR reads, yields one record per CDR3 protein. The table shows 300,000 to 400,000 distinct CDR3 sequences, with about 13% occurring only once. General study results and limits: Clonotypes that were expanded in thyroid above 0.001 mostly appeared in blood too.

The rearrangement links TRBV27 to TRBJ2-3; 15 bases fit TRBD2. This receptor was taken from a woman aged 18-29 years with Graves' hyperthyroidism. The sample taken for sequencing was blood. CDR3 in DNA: TGTGCCAGCAGTTGGACTAGCGGGGGGGGGACAGATACGCAGTATTTT. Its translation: CASSWTSGGGTDTQYF.